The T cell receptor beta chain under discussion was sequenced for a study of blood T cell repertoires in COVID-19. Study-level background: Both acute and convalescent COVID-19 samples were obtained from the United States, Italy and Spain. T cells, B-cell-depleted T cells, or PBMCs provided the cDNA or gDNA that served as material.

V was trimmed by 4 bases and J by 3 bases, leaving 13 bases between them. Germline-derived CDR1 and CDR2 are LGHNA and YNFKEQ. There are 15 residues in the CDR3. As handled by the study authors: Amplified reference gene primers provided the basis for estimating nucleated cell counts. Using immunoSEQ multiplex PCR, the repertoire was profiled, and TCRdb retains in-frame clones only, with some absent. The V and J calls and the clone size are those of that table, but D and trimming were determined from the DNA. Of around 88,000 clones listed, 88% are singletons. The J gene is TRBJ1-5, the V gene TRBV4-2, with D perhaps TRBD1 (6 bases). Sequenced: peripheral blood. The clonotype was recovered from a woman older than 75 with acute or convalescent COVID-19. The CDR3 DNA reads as TGTGCCAGCAGCCTCTACGCAGGGGACAATCAGCCCCAGCATTTT. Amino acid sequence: CASSLYAGDNQPQHF.